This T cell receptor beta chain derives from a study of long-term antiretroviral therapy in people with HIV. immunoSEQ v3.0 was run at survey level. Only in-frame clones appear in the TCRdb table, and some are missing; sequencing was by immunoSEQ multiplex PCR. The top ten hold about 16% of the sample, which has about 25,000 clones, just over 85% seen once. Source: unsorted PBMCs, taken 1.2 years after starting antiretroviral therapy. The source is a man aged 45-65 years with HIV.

As DNA, the CDR3 is TGTGCCATCAGTGAGCTGTGGACCGGGACGAACACTGAAGCTTTCTTT. Amino acids: CAISELWTGTNTEAFF. This chain joins TRBV10-3 and TRBJ1-1, with D perhaps matching TRBD1 (5 bases). Germline CDR1 is ENHRY and CDR2 is SYGVKD. V was pared by 2 bases and J by 1 base, with 14 bases between. This CDR3 is built from 16 residues.